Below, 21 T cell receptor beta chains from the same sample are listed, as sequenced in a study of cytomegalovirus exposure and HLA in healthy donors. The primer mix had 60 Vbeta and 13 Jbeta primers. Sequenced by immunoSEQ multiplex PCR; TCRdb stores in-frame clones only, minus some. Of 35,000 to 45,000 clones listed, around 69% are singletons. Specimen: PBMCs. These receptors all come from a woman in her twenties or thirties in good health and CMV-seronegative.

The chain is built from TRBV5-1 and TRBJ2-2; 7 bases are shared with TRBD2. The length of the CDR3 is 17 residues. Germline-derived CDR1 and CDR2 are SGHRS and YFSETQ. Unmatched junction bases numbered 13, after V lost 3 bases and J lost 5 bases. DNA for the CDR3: TGCGCCAGCAGCTGGGCCTCGTTCATGGGAGGGACCGGGGAGCTGTTTTTT. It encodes CASSWASFMGGTGELFF.

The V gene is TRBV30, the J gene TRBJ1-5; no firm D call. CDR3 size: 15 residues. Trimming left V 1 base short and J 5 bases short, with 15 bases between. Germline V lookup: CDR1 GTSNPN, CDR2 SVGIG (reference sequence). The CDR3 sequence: CAWSAPRGGDQPQHF. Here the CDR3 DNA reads TGTGCCTGGAGTGCCCCTCGGGGTGGGGATCAGCCCCAGCATTTT.

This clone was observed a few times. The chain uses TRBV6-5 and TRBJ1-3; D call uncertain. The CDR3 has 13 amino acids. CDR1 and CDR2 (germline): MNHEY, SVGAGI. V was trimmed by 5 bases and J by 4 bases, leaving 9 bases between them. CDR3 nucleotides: TGTGCCAGCAGTGTTCGCGGCGGAAACACCATATATTTT. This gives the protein CASSVRGGNTIYF.

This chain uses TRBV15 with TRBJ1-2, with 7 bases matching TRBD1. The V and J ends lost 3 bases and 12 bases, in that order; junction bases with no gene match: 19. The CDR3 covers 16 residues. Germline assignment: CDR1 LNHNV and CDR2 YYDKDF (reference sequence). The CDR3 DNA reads TGTGCCACCAGCAGTGAGACAGGGTACGAGGGGGCCCCGCACACCTTC. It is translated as CATSSETGYEGAPHTF.

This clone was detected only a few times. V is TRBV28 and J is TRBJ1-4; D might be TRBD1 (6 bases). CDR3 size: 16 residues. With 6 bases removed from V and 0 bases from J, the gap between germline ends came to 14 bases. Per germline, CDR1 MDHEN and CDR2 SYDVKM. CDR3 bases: TGTGCCAGCAGCCTGGATTGGACAGCAACTAATGAAAAACTGTTTTTT. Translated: CASSLDWTATNEKLFF.

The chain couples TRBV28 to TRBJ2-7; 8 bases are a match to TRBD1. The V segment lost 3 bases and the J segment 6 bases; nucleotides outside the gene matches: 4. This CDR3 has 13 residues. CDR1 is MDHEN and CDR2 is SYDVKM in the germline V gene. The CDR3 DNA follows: TGTGCCAGCAGTTTCCAGGGGGCGTTCGAGCAGTACTTC. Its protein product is CASSFQGAFEQYF.

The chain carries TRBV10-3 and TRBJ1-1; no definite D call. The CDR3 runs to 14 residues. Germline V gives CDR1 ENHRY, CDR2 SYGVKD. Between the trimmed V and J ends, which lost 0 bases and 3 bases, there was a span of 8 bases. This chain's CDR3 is CAISESIRDTEAFF. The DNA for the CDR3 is TGTGCCATCAGTGAGTCTATACGAGACACTGAAGCTTTCTTT.

DNA of the CDR3: TGTGCCTGGGACAGCGGACAGGGAGGTCAGCCCCAGCATTTT. This gives the protein CAWDSGQGGQPQHF. The chain carries TRBV30 and TRBJ1-5, with 8 nucleotides matching TRBD1. The CDR3 sequence is 14 residues long. V trimming: 5 bases; J trimming: 6 bases; junction bases outside the gene matches: 9. Germline lookup yields CDR1 GTSNPN and CDR2 SVGIG (reference sequence).

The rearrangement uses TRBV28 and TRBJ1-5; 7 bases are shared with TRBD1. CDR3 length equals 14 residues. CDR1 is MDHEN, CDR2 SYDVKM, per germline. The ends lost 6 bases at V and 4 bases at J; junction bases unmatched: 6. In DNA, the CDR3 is TGTGCCAGCAGGCCGGGACAGACTAATCAGCCCCAGCATTTT. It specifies CASRPGQTNQPQHF.

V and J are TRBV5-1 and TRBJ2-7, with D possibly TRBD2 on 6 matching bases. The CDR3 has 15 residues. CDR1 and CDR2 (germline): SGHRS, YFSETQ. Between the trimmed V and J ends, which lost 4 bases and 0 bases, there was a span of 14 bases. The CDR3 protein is CASSRRGPDSYEQYF. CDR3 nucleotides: TGCGCCAGCAGCCGGAGGGGCCCTGACTCCTACGAGCAGTACTTC.

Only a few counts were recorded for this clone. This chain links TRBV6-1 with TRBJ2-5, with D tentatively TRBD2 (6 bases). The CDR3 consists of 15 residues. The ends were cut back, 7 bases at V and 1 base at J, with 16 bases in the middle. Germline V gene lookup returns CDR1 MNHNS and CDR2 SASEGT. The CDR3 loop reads CASTGQAGTQETQYF. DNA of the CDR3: TGTGCCAGCACGGGTCAGGCGGGAACCCAAGAGACCCAGTACTTC.

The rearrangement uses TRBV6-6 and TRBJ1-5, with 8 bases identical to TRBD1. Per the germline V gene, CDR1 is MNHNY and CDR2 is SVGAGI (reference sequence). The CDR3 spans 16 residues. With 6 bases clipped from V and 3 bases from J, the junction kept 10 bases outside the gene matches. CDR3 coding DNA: TGTGCCAGCAGCCGAACAGACAGGGGTGACAATCAGCCCCAGCATTTT. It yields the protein CASSRTDRGDNQPQHF.

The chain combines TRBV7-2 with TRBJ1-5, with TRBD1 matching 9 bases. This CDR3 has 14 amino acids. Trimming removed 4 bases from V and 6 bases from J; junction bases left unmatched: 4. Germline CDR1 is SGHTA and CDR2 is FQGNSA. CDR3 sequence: CASSSQGASQPQHF. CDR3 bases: TGTGCCAGCAGCTCACAGGGGGCGAGTCAGCCCCAGCATTTT.

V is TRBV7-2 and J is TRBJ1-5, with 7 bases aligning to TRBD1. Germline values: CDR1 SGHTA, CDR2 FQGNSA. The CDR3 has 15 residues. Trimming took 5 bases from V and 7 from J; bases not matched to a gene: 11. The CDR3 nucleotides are TGTGCCAGCAGCCCAGTTAGCGGGGGACAGCAGCCCCAGCATTTT. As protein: CASSPVSGGQQPQHF. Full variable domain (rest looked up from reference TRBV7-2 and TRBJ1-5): GAGVSQSPSNKVTEKGKDVELRCDPISGHTALYWYRQSLGQGLEFLIYFQGNSAPDKSGLPSDRFSAERTGGSVSTLTIQRTQQEDSAVYLCASSPVSGGQQPQHFGDGTRLSIL.

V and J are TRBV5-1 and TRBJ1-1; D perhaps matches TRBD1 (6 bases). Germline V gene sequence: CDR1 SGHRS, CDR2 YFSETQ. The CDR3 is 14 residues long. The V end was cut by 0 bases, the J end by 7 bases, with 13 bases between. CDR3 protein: CASSLGSGEGEAFF. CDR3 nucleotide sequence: TGCGCCAGCAGCTTGGGATCAGGGGAAGGTGAAGCTTTCTTT.

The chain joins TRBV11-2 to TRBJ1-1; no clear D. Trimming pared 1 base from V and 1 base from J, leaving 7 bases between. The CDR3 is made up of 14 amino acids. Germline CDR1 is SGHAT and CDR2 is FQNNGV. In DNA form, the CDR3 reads TGTGCCAGCAGCTTAGGGGCGGGGAACACTGAAGCTTTCTTT. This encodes CASSLGAGNTEAFF.

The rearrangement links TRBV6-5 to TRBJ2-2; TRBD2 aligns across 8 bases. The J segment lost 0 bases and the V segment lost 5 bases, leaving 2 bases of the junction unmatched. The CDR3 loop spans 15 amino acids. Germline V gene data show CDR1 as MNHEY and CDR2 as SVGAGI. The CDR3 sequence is CASSPAGANTGELFF. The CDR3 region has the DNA TGTGCCAGCAGTCCAGCGGGAGCGAACACCGGGGAGCTGTTTTTT.

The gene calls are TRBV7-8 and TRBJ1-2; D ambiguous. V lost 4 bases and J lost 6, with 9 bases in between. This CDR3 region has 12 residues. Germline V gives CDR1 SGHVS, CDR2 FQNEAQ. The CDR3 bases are TGTGCCAGCAGCTACTTTACGGATGGCTACACCTTC. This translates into CASSYFTDGYTF.

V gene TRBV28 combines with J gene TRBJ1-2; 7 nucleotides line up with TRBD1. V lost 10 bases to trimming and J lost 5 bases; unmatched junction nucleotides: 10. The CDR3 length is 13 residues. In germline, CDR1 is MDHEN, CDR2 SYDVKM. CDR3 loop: CATSGQSTYGYTF. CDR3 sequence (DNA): TGTGCCACCTCGGGACAGAGCACTTATGGCTACACCTTC.

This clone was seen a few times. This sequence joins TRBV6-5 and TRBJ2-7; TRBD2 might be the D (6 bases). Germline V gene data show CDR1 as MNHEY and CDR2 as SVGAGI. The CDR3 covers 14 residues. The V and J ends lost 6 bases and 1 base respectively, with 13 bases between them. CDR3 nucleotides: TGTGCCAGCAGGCCCGGGAGCGGGTCCTACGAGCAGTACTTC. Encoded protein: CASRPGSGSYEQYF.

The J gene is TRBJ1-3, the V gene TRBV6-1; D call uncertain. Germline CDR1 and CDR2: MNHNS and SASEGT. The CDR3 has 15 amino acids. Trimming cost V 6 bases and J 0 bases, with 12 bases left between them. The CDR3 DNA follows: TGTGCCAGCAGCGTCACCGGAGACTCTGGAAACACCATATATTTT. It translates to CASSVTGDSGNTIYF.